This TCR beta chain derives from a study of cytomegalovirus exposure and HLA in healthy donors. Study observations and caveats: In a later analysis, V- and J-gene trimming of beta chains associated with a DCLRE1C missense variant, replicated independently. Many donors carried some public TCRs, although rarity characterized most TCR sequences. Sequencing depth roughly uniform across donors was assumed in presence/absence analyses.

In the case of this clone: Its matching antigen is unknown.

The germline V gene has CDR1 GTSNPN and CDR2 SVGIG (reference sequence). This CDR3 region has 13 residues. Between the trimmed V and J ends, which lost 2 bases and 1 base, there was a span of 8 bases. PCR amplification relied on 60 Vbeta primers (plus 13 Jbeta primers). In the authors' workflow: In a later analysis, of some 80 million unique beta chains, about 12 million appeared in at least two donors. Assay: immunoSEQ multiplex PCR; the TCRdb copy retains only in-frame clones and omits some. V and J calls and clone size are as listed in that table; D and trimming were resolved from the DNA. Among about 60,000 clones listed, 70% to 90% were seen once.

Input material: PBMCs. The V and J genes are TRBV30 and TRBJ1-1, with D possibly being TRBD1 (5 bases). This receptor was obtained from a male donor in good health and CMV-seronegative. The CDR3 protein is CAWSITGNTEAFF. CDR3 nucleotide sequence: TGTGCCTGGAGTATCACAGGGAACACTGAAGCTTTCTTT. Full variable domain (remainder filled in from reference TRBV30 and TRBJ1-1): SQTIHQWPATLVQPVGSPLSLECTVEGTSNPNLYWYRQAAGRGLQLLFYSVGIGQISSEVPQNLSASRPQDRQFILSSKKLLLSDSGFYLCAWSITGNTEAFFGQGTRLTVV.